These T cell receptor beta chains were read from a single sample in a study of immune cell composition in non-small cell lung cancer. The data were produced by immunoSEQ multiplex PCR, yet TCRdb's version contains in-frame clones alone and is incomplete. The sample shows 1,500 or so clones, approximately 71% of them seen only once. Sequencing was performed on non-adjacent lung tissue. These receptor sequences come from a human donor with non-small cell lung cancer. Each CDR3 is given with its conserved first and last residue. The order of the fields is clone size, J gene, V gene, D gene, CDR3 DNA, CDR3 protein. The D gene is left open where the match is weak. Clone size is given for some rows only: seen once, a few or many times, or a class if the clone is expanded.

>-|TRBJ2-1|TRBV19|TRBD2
TGTGCCAGTAGTATAATGGGGACTAGCGGGATAGGGGACAATGAGCAGTTCTTC
CASSIMGTSGIGDNEQFF
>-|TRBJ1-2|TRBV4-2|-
TGTGCCAGCAGCCATCAGGTCGACGGCTACACCTTC
CASSHQVDGYTF
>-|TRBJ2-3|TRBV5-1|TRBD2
TGCGCCACCCCCCTCGCCTTCGGGGGGAGGACAGATACGCAGTATTTT
CATPLAFGGRTDTQYF
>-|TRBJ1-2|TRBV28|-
TGTGCCAGCAGTTTAGGGGCGGTCTATGGCTACACCTTC
CASSLGAVYGYTF
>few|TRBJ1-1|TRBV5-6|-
TGTGCCAGCTTGGGACTGCGGTTGGGAGAATCTGAAGCTTTCTTT
CASLGLRLGESEAFF
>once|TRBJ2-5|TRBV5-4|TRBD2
TGTGCCAGCAGGCTCGGGACTAGCGGGTACGGAGAGACCCAGTACTTC
CASRLGTSGYGETQYF
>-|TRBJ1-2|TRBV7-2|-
TGTGCCAGCAGCTTAGAGGTGCAGGCCTACTATGGCTACACCTTC
CASSLEVQAYYGYTF
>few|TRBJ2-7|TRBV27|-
TGTGCCAGCAGTTTGGGTGGGGCAGAGCAGTACTTC
CASSLGGAEQYF
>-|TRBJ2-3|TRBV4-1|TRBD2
TGCGCCAGCAGCCATAGCGGGAATATCGATACGCAGTATTTT
CASSHSGNIDTQYF
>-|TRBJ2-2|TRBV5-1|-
TGCGCCAGCAGCGCGGGAACCGGGGAGCTGTTTTTT
CASSAGTGELFF
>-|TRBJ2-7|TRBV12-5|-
TGTGCTAGTGGTTTGGTCAGGGGGGTGATTTACGAGCAGTACTTC
CASGLVRGVIYEQYF
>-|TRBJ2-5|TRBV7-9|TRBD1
TGTGCCAGCAGCTTAGAAGGGGGCGGGGAGACCCAGTACTTC
CASSLEGGGETQYF
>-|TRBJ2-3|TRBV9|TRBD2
TGTGCCAGCAGCTCCGGACTAGCGGGAGGGGGCACAGATACGCAGTATTTT
CASSSGLAGGGTDTQYF
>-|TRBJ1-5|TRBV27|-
TGTGCCAGCAGACGGCTTTCGGGGAATCAGCCCCAGCATTTT
CASRRLSGNQPQHF
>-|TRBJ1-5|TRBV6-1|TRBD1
TGTGCCAGCAGTGACGCAGGGGGCTCTCAGCCCCAGCATTTT
CASSDAGGSQPQHF
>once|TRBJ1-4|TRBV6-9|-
TGTGCCAGCAGCAGGACAGTGCGGAGTGAAAAACTGTTTTTT
CASSRTVRSEKLFF
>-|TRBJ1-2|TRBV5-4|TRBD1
TGTGCCAGCAGCTCGGACAGGGGGGTTGATGGCTACACCTTC
CASSSDRGVDGYTF
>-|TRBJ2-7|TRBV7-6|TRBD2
TGTGCCAGCAGCCCCGGGACTAGCGGGCCCTACGAGCAGTACTTC
CASSPGTSGPYEQYF
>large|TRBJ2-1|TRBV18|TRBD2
TGTGCCAGCTCACCAACGGGGGGGCGCAATGAGCAGTTCTTC
CASSPTGGRNEQFF
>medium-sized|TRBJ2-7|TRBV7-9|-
TGTGCCAGCAGCTTAGGGGGCCAGGGGATTTACGAGCAGTACTTC
CASSLGGQGIYEQYF
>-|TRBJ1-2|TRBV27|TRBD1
TGTGCCAGCAGTTTCCTACAGGGGGGGTATGGCTACACCTTC
CASSFLQGGYGYTF
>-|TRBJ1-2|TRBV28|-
TGTGCCAGCAGCAGCCCCGCGGGTGCTTATGGCTACACCTTC
CASSSPAGAYGYTF
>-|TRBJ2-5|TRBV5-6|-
TGTGCCAGCAGCTTGAGCGAGACCCAGTACTTC
CASSLSETQYF
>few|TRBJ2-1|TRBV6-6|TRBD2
TGTGCCAGCCACCCGGGGGGGAGGGAGGGGAAATATGAGCAGTTCTTC
CASHPGGREGKYEQFF
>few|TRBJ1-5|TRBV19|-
TGTGCCAGTAGTATAGGAACAGACAATCAGCCCCAGCATTTT
CASSIGTDNQPQHF
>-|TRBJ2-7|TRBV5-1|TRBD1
TGCGCCAGCAGCACGCAGGACAGGGGAGGATACGAGCAGTACTTC
CASSTQDRGGYEQYF
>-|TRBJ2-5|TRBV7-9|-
TGTGCCAGCAGCTTAGGAGTGGGAGGGACCCAGTACTTC
CASSLGVGGTQYF
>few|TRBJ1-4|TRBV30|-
TGTGCCTGGAGTGAAGAAGGACAGCCGAATGAAAAACTGTTTTTT
CAWSEEGQPNEKLFF
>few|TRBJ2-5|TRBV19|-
TGTGCCAGTAGTCTCCGGGGGTGGGGAGAGACCCAGTACTTC
CASSLRGWGETQYF
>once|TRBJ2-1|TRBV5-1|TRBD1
TGCGCCAGCAGCCCTCAGGGACAGGGGGCCTATGAGCAGTTCTTC
CASSPQGQGAYEQFF
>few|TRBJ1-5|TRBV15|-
TGTGCCACCAGCCACTATGCTTGGGGCAATCAGCCCCAGCATTTT
CATSHYAWGNQPQHF
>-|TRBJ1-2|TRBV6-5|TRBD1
TGTGCCAGCAGTTACTCGGCGGACAGGGAGAATGGCTACACCTTC
CASSYSADRENGYTF
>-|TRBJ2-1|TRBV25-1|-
TGTGCCAGCAGTGAACGAGGCAGGGGGGTATACAATGAGCAGTTCTTC
CASSERGRGVYNEQFF
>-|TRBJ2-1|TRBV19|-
TGTGCCAGTGGCTTGTCTAGCGTTCCCTACAATGAGCAGTTCTTC
CASGLSSVPYNEQFF
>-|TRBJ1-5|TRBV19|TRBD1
TGTGCCAGCAGCTACAGGGGAAGCAATCAGCCCCAGCATTTT
CASSYRGSNQPQHF